This TCR beta chain was sequenced for a study of blood T cell repertoires in COVID-19. The V gene end was trimmed by 0 bases and the J gene end by 3 bases; junction bases not matched to a gene: 4. The germline gives CDR1 SGHTA, CDR2 FQGNSA. This CDR3 is built from 15 residues. Sequenced by immunoSEQ multiplex PCR; TCRdb stores in-frame clones only, minus some. The sample shows some 73,000 clones, 85% of them seen only once. Recruited during active infection, patients (from Seattle) were subsequently followed longitudinally. Sequencing was carried out using peripheral blood. This receptor was identified in a man aged 50 to 59 with COVID-19, enrolled during active disease. The chain carries TRBV7-2 and TRBJ2-5, with 7 nucleotides matching TRBD2. The CDR3 bases are TGTGCCAGCAGCTTAGCGGCTAGCGGCGAAGAGACCCAGTACTTC. Protein product: CASSLAASGEETQYF. The variable domain in full, with the rest retrieved from reference TRBV7-2 and TRBJ2-5, is GAGVSQSPSNKVTEKGKDVELRCDPISGHTALYWYRQSLGQGLEFLIYFQGNSAPDKSGLPSDRFSAERTGGSVSTLTIQRTQQEDSAVYLCASSLAASGEETQYFGPGTRLLVL.